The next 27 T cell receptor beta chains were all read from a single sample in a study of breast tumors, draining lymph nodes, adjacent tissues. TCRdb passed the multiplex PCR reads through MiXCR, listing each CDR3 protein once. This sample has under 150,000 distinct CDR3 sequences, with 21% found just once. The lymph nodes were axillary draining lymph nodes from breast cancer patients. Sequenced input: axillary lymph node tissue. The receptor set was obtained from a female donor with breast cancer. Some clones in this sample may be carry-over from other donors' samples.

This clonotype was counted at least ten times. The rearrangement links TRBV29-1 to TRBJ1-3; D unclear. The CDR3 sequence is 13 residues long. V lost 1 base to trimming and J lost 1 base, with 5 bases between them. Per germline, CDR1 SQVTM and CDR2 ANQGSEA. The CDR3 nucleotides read TGCAGCGTTGAAGGCCGATCTGGAAACACCATATATTTT. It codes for CSVEGRSGNTIYF.

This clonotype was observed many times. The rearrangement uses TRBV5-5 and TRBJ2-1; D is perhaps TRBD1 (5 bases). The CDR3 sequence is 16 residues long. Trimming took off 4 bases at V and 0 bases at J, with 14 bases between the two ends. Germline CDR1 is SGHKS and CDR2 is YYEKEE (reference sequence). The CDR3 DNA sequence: TGTGCCAGCAGCCTTGGCCAGGGATACTCCTACAATGAGCAGTTCTTC. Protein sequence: CASSLGQGYSYNEQFF.

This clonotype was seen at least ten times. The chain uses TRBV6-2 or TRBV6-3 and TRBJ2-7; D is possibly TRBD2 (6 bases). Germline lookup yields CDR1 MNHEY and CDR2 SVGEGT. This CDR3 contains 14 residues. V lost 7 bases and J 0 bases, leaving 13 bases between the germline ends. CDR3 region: CASKIAVFSYEQYF. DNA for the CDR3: TGTGCCAGCAAAATAGCGGTTTTCTCCTACGAGCAGTACTTC.

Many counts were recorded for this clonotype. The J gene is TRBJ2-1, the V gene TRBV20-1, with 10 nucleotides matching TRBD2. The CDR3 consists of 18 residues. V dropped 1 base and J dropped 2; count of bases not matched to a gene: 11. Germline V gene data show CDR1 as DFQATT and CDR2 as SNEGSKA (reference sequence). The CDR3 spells CSARAVRGSGRPYNEQFF. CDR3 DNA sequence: TGCAGTGCTAGAGCGGTCAGAGGTAGCGGGAGGCCCTACAATGAGCAGTTCTTC.

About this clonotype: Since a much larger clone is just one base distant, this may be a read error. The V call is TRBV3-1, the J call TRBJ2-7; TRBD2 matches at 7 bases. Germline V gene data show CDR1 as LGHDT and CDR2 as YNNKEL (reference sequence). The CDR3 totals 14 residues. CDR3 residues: CASSHGGGAYGQYF. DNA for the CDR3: TGTGCCAGCAGCCACGGGGGAGGGGCCTACGGGCAGTACTTC.

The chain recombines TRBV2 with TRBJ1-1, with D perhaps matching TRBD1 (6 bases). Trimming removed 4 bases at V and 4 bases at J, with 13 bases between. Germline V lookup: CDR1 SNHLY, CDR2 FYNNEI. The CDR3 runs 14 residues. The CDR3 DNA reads TGTGCCAGCAGTGTACAGGGTTCGAGCACTGAAGCTTTCTTT. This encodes CASSVQGSSTEAFF.

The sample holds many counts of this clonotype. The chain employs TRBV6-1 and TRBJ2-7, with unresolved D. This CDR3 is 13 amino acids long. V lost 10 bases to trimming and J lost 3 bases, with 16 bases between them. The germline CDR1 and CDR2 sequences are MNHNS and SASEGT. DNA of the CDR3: TGTGCCACCCAAGGCCCACCGGGCTACGAGCAGTACTTC. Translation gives CATQGPPGYEQYF.

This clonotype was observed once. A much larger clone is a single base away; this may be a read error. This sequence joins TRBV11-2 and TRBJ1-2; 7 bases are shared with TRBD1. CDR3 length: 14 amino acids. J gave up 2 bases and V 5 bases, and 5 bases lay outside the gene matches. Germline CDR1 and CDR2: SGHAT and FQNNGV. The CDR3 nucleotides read TGTGCCAGCAGCAGATCGACAGGGAACTATGGCTACACCTTC. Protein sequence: CASSRSTGNYGYTF.

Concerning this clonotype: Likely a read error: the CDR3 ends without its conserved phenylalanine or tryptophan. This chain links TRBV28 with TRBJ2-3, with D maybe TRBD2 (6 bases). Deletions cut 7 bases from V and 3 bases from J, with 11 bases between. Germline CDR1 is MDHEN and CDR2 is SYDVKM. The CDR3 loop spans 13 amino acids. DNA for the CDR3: TGTGCCAGCACTTGGGGGGTTACAGATACGCAGTATCTT. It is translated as CASTWGVTDTQYL.

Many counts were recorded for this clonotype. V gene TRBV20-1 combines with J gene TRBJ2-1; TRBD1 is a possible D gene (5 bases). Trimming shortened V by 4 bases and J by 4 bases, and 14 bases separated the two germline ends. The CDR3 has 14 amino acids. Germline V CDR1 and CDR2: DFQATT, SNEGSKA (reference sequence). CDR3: CSATGQNPYNEQFF. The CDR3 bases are TGCAGTGCTACAGGACAAAACCCTTACAATGAGCAGTTCTTC.

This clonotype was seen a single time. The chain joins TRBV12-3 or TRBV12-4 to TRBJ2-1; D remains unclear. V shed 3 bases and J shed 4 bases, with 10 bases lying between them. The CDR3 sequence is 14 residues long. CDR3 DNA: TGTGCCAGCAGTTTTGCGTCAGAATACAATGAGCAGTTCTTC. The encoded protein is CASSFASEYNEQFF.

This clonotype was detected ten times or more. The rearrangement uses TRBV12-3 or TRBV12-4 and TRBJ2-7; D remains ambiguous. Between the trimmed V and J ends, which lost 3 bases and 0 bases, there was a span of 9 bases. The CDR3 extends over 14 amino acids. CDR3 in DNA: TGTGCCAGCAGTTTTGACGGAAGCTCCTACGAGCAGTACTTC. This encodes CASSFDGSSYEQYF.

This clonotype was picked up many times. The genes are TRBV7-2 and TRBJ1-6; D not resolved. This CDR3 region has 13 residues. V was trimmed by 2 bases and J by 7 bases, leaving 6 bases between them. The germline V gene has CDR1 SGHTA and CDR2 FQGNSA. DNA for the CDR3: TGTGCCAGCAGCTTATCTAAGAATTCACCCCTCCACTTT. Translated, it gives CASSLSKNSPLHF.

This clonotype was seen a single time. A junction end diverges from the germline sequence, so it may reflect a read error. This CDR3 is CASSEDRNTGELFF. CDR3 coding DNA: TGCGCCAGCAGCGAAGACAGGAACACCGGGGAGCTGTTTTTT. The V gene is TRBV4-3, the J gene TRBJ2-2, with D maybe TRBD1 (5 bases). The CDR3 length is 14 residues. The germline CDR1 and CDR2 sequences are LGHNA and YSLEER.

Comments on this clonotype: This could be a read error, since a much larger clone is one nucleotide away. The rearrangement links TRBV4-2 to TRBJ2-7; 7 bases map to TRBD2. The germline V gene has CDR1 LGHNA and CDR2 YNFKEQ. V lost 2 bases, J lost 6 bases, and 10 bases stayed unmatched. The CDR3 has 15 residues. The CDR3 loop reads CASSQSASGTCEQYF. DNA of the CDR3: TGTGCCAGCAGCCAATCGGCTAGCGGTACCTGCGAGCAGTACTTC.

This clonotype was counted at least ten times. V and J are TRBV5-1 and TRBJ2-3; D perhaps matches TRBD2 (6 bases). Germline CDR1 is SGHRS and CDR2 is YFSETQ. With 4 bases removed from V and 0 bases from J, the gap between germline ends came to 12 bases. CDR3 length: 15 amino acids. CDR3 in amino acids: CASSLSGTSTDTQYF. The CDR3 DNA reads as TGCGCCAGCAGCCTTAGCGGAACTAGCACAGATACGCAGTATTTT.

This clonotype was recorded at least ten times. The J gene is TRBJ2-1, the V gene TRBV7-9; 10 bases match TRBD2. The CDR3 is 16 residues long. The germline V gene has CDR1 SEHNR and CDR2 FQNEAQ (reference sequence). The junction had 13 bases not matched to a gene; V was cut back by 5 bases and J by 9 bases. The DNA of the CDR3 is TGTGCCAGCAGCCCCCCACGGCTAGCGGGAGCGGGTGAGCAGTTCTTC. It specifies CASSPPRLAGAGEQFF. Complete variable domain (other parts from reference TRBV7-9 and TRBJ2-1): DTGVSQNPRHKITKRGQNVTFRCDPISEHNRLYWYRQTLGQGPEFLTYFQNEAQLEKSRLLSDRFSAERPKGSFSTLEIQRTEQGDSAMYLCASSPPRLAGAGEQFFGPGTRLTVL.

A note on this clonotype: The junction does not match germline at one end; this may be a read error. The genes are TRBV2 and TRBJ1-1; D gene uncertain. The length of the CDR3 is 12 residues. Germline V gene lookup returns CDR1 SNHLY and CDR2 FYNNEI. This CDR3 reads CASSQKNTEDFF. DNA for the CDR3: TGTGCCAGCAGCCAAAAGAACACTGAAGATTTCTTT.

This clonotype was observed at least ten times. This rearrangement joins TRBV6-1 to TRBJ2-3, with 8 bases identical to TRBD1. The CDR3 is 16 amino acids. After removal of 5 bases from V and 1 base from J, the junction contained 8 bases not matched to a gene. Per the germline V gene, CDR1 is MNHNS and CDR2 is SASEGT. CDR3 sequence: CASSRDQGAGTDTQYF. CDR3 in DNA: TGTGCCAGCAGTAGAGACCAGGGGGCCGGCACAGATACGCAGTATTTT.

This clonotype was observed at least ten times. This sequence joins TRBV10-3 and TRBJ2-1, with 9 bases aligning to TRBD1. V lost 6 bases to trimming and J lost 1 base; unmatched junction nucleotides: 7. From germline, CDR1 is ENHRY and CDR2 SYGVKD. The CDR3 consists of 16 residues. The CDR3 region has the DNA TGTGCCATCAGCGAGCCCGGGACAGGGTCCTACAATGAGCAGTTCTTC. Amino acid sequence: CAISEPGTGSYNEQFF.

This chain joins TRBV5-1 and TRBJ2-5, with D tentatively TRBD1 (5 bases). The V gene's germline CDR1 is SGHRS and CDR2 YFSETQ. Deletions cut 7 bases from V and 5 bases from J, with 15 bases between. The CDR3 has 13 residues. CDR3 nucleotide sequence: TGCGCCAGCGGACCAAGGGCAGGGGAGACCCAGTACTTC. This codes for CASGPRAGETQYF.

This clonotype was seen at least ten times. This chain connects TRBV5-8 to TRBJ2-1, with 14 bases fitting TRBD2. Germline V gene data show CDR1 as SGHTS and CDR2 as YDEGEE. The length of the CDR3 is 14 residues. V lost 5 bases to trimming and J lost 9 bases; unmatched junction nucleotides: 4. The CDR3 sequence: CASRYGLAGGEQFF. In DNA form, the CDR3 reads TGTGCCAGCAGATACGGACTAGCGGGAGGTGAGCAGTTCTTC. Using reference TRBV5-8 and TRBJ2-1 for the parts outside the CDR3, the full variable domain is EAGVTQSPTHLIKTRGQQATLRCSPISGHTSVYWYQQALGLGLQFLLWYDEGEERNRGNFPPRFSGRQFPNYSSELNVNALELEDSALYLCASRYGLAGGEQFFGPGTRLTVL.

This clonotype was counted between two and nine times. Written as DNA, the CDR3 is TGTGCCATTTCGAGCGGAGAGTGGGAGACCCAGTACTTC. It encodes CAISSGEWETQYF. The V gene is TRBV6-1, the J gene TRBJ2-5, with a tentative D call TRBD2 (5 bases). The V gene's germline CDR1 is MNHNS and CDR2 SASEGT. Trimming pared 10 bases from V and 5 bases from J, leaving 17 bases between. The CDR3 extends over 13 amino acids.

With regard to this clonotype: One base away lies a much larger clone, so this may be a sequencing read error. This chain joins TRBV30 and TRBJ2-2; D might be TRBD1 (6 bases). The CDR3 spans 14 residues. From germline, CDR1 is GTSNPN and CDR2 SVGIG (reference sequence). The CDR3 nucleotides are TGTGTCTGGAGTGTACAGGGGAACACCGGGGAGCTGTTTTTT. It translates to CVWSVQGNTGELFF.

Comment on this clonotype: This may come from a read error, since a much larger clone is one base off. The CDR3 DNA reads as TGTGCCAGCAGTGGATGGGCAGGGAAACTTCTCGAGCAGTACTTC. Translated, it gives CASSGWAGKLLEQYF. V gene TRBV6-1 combines with J gene TRBJ2-7; perhaps TRBD1 as D (5 bases). This CDR3 region has 15 residues. The V gene lost 4 bases and the J gene lost 6 bases, with 19 bases spanning the gap. The germline gives CDR1 MNHNS, CDR2 SASEGT.

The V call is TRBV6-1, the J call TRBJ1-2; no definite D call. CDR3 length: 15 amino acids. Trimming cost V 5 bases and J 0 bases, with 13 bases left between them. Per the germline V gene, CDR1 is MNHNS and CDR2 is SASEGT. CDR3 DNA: TGTGCCAGCAGTAAAGAGACACCGACTAACTATGGCTACACCTTC. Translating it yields CASSKETPTNYGYTF.

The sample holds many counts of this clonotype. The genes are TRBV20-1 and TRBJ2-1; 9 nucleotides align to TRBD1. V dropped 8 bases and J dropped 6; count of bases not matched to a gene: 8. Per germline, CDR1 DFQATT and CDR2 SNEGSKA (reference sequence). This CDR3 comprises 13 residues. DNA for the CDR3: TGCAGTCCGGCCGCGGACAGGGGCAATGAGCAGTTCTTC. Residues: CSPAADRGNEQFF.